The sequence of this T cell receptor (beta chain) was determined in a study of OX40 agonist ivuxolimab in advanced cancers. In the study overall: Hepatocellular carcinoma, melanoma, renal cell or head and neck cancer affected the dose-escalation patients. The group had a mean age of 60 years, ranged from about 23 to 85, and was 82.7% male. General study findings and limits: In the 0.1 to 3.0 mg/kg range, CD4+ and CD8+ blood T cells had expanded clonally by week 6.

Generated by immunoSEQ multiplex PCR, the TCRdb table keeps only in-frame clones and is missing some. In the table there are approximately 90,000 clones, about 89% of which are singletons. A note on this clone: Its specificity is unknown.

The CDR3 runs to 15 residues. V gave up 5 bases and J gave up 2 bases, with 14 bases separating them. Germline assignment: CDR1 SGHNT and CDR2 YENEEA. Here the sequenced sample was CD4+ or CD8+ T cells sorted from blood, taken in a trial of the OX40 agonist ivuxolimab. The chain combines TRBV11-3 with TRBJ2-3, with a tentative D call TRBD1 (6 bases). This clonotype originated in an adult with an advanced solid tumor such as melanoma, head and neck, liver or kidney cancer. The CDR3 DNA sequence: TGTGCCAGCAGCCTTGGGATGGGGGCCACAGATACGCAGTATTTT. It codes for CASSLGMGATDTQYF. The whole variable domain, remainder taken from reference TRBV11-3 and TRBJ2-3, is EAGVVQSPRYKIIEKKQPVAFWCNPISGHNTLYWYLQNLGQGPELLIRYENEEAVDDSQLPKDRFSAERLKGVDSTLKIQPAELGDSAVYLCASSLGMGATDTQYFGPGTRLTVL.